The clone carrying this TCR beta chain has ten or more counts. The data originate from a study of blood T cell repertoires in COVID-19. The protocol was immunoSEQ multiplex PCR, while the TCRdb copy is restricted to in-frame clones and leaves out a portion. Of hundreds of thousands of clones in the sample, roughly nine tenths were seen once. This CDR3 contains 17 residues. J lost 1 base, V lost 4 bases, and 8 bases had no gene match. The germline CDR1 and CDR2 sequences are LGHDT and YNNKEL (reference sequence). Cohorts were based on clinical histories the participants reported. Recovered status applied to Cohort 3 donors who had two consecutive negative PCRs. It also applied to those with clearance or with symptom resolution.

Sequenced sample: PBMCs or T cells enriched from blood (not recorded which). This receptor was obtained from a woman aged 55-69 years who had recovered from COVID-19. J is TRBJ2-5 and V is TRBV3-1 (or the pseudogene TRBV3-2), with 11 nucleotides matching TRBD2. The CDR3 DNA reads as TGTGCCAGCAGCCCGGGACTAGCGGTTTACATCCAAGAGACCCAGTACTTC. Encoded protein: CASSPGLAVYIQETQYF.